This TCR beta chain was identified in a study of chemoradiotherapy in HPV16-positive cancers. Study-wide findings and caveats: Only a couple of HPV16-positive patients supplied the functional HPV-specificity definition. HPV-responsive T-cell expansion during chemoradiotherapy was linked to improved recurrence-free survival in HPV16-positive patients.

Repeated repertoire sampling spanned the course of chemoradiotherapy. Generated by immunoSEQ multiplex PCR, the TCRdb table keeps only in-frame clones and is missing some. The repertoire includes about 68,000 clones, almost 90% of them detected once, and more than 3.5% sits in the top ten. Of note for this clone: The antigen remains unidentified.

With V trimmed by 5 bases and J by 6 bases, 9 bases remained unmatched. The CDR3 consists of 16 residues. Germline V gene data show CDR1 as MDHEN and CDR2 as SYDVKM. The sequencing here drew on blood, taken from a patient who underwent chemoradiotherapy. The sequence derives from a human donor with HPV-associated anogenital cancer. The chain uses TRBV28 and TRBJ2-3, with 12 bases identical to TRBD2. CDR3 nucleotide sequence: TGTGCCAGCAGTCCCCCGCTAGCGGGAGGGCCGGATACGCAGTATTTT. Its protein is CASSPPLAGGPDTQYF.